This entry features one TCR beta chain sequence. What antigen it recognizes has not been identified. No much larger clone is present one base from it, and per-base qualities are unavailable. The sample originates from a study of CD8 T cells in Susac syndrome (dated by TCRdb to the late 2010s). A note on the overall study: Of the Susac syndrome patients who were sequenced, six had clinically active disease and 8 or 9 were in clinical remission. Susac syndrome patients were therapy-naive, on corticosteroids (some also receiving IVIg), or on IVIg alone at blood withdrawal. Whether CD8+ T cell activation and differentiation in Susac syndrome was antigen driven was tested using repertoire sequencing. The full study reports these points: The TCR sequencing and HLA analysis was acknowledged to have included a relatively small number of individuals. In the CD4+ T cell repertoire of Susac syndrome patients, clonal expansion was not detected.

RNA was extracted using the RNeasy kit, and about 0.45 to 1 ug of the RNA was reverse transcribed with random hexamers. The immunoSEQ multiplex PCR assay, covering 54 Vbeta and 13 Jbeta segments, was used to amplify TCR beta CDR3 regions. PCR amplification bias was corrected using a synthetic template baseline for primer optimization and computational correction. The source study handled its data this way. Only productive sequences were kept, with reads annotated to V, D and J genes according to IMGT and analyzed in immunoSEQ Analyzer. Clonality was calculated as one minus the Shannon entropy normalized by log2 of the number of productive unique sequences. Public and private clones were assessed among the 100 most prevalent clones of each patient and control. A clone was defined as Susac-specific if it was absent from the healthy and MS cohorts, from some 1,100 published viral clones and from other ImmuneACCESS disease sequences. The raw public reads went through TCRdb reprocessing: fastp at Q25, MiXCR clone calling, in-frame beta chains kept. Each record represents a unique CDR3 protein, reported with the most common genes and DNA among its rows. For this entry, the V and J calls and clone size follow TCRdb and not the study's own pipeline. Here the sample has around 110,000 distinct CDR3 sequences; roughly 95% occur a single time. Less than 0.15% of the sample lies in the top ten.

Peripheral blood CD8+ and CD4+ T cells from healthy donors, Susac syndrome patients and multiple sclerosis patients were profiled by high-throughput TCR beta sequencing. The Susac syndrome patients fulfilled recently defined diagnostic criteria for definite or probable disease. Bulk CD8+ and CD4+ T cells were purified by magnetic negative isolation, while CD8+ TEMRA cells were enriched using FACS. Blood was drawn into EDTA tubes, processed within 24 hours, and PBMCs were isolated by density gradient centrifugation. PBMCs intended for TCR sequencing were frozen in liquid nitrogen and were later thawed in a 37 degrees C water bath. The sorted or isolated CD4+, CD8+ and CD8+ TEMRA cells had a purity of 90% or higher. Between the V and J ends, shortened by 0 bases and 2 bases respectively, the junction contains 9 bases. The germline V gene encodes CDR1 SGHRS and CDR2 YFSETQ. From its cysteine to its phenylalanine, the CDR3 spans 14 amino acids. The sequence is cut down to CDR3 DNA, 42 bases in frame from base 1.

Sequencing was done on a sample of CD4+ T cells from PBMCs. The receptor was isolated from a human donor with Susac syndrome. The sequence links TRBV5-1 to TRBJ2-7, with the D gene uncertain. The CDR3 has the sequence CASSLGSPTYEQYF. The nucleotide sequence is TGCGCCAGCAGCTTGGGGTCCCCCACCTACGAGCAGTACTTC. Here the CDR3 is joined to the reference TRBV5-1 and TRBJ2-7 genes, and the full variable domain is: KAGVTQTPRYLIKTRGQQVTLSCSPISGHRSVSWYQQTPGQGLQFLFEYFSETQRNKGNFPGRFSGRQFSNSRSEMNVSTLELGDSALYLCASSLGSPTYEQYFGPGTRLTVT.